This T cell receptor (beta chain) was captured in a study of shared clonotypes between healthy human individuals. Assay: immunoSEQ multiplex PCR; the TCRdb copy retains only in-frame clones and omits some. The sample has roughly 2.6 million clones, around 90% seen once. The germline gives CDR1 MNHNS, CDR2 SASEGT. The CDR3 totals 14 residues. Trimming took 2 bases from V and 5 from J, leaving 10 bases between them. The genes are TRBV6-1 and TRBJ1-5; no firm D call. Sequencing used naive CD4+ T cells sorted from blood. The sample's subset: CD45RA+ positively selected. The TCR sequence derives from a man aged 18 to 30 in good health. In DNA form, the CDR3 reads TGTGCCAGCAGTGAATTGACGGTCGATCAGCCCCAGCATTTT. Protein: CASSELTVDQPQHF.